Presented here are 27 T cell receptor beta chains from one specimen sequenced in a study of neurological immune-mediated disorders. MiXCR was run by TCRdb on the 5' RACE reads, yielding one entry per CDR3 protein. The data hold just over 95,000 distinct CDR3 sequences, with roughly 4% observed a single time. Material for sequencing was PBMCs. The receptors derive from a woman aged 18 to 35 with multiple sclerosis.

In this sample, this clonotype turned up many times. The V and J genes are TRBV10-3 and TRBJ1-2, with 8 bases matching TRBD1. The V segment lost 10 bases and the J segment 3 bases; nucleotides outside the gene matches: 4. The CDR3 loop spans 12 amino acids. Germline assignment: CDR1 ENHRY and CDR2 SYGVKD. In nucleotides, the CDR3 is TGTGCCACCGGGACAGGCGACTATGGCTACACCTTC. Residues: CATGTGDYGYTF.

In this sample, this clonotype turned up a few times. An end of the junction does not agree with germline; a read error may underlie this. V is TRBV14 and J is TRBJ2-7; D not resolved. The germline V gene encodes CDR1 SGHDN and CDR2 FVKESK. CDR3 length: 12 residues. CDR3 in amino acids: CDSSKDGYEQYF. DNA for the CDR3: TGTGACAGCAGCAAAGACGGCTACGAGCAGTACTTC.

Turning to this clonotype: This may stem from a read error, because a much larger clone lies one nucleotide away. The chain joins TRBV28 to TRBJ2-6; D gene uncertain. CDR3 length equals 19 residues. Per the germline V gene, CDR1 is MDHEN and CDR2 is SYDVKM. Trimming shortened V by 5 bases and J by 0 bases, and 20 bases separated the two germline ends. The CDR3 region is CASSPIVSNPSSGANVLTF. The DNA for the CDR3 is TGTGCCAGCAGTCCCATTGTCAGCAACCCCTCCTCTGGGGCCAACGTCCTGACTTTC.

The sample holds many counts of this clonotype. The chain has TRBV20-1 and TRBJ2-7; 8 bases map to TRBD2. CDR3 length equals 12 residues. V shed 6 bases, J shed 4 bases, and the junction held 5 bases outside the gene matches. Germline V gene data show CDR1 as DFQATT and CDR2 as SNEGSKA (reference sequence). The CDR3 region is CSAGTRGYEQYF. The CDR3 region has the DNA TGCAGTGCCGGGACTAGGGGATACGAGCAGTACTTC.

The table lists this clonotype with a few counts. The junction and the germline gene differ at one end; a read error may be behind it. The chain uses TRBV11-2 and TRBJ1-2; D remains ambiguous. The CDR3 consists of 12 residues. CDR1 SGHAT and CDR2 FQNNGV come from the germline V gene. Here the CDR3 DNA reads TGTGACAGCAGCACGGACCGCTATGGCTACACCTTC. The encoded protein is CDSSTDRYGYTF.

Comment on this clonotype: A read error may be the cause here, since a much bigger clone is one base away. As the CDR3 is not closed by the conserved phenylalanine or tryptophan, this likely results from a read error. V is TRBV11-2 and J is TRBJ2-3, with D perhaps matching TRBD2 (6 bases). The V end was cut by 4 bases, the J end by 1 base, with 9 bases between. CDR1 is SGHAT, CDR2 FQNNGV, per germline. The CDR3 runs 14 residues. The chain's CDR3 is CASSWRERTDTQYI. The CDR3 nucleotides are TGTGCCAGCAGCTGGAGGGAGCGCACAGATACGCAGTATATT.

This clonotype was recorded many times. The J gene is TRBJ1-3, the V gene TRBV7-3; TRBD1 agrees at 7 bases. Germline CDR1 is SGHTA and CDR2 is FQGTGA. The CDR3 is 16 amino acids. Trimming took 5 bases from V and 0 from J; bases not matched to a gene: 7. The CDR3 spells CASSAGTAISGNTIYF. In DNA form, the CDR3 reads TGTGCCAGCAGCGCAGGGACAGCCATCTCTGGAAACACCATATATTTT.

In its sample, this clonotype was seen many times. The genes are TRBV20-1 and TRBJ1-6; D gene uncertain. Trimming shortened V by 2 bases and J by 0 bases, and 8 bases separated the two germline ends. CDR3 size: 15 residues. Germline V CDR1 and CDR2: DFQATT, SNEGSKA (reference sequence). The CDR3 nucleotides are TGCAGTGCTAGAAAGCAGAGCTCCTATAATTCACCCCTCCACTTT. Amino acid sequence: CSARKQSSYNSPLHF.

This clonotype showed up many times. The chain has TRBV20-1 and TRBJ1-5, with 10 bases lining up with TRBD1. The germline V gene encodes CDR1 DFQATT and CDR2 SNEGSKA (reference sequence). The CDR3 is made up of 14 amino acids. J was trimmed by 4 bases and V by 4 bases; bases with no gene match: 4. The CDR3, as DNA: TGCAGTGCTATTTGGGACAGGGGAAATCAGCCCCAGCATTTT. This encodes CSAIWDRGNQPQHF.

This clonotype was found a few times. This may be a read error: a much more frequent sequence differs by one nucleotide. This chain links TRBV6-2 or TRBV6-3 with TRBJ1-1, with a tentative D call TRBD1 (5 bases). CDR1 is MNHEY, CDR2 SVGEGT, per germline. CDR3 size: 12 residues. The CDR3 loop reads CDSRAGNTEAFF. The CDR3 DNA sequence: TGTGACAGCAGGGCTGGAAACACTGAAGCTTTCTTT.

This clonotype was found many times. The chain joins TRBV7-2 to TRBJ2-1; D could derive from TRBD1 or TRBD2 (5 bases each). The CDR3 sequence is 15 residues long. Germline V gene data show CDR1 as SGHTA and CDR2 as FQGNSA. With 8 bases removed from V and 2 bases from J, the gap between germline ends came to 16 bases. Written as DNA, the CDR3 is TGTGCCAGCGGCCGGGGCGGCGTGACCTACAATGAGCAGTTCTTC. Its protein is CASGRGGVTYNEQFF.

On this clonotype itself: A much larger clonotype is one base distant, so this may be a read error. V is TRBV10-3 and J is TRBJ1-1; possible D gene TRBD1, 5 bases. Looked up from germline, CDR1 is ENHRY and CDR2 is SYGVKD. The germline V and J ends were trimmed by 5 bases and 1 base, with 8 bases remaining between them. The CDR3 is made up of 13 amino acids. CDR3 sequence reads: CAISWGRNTEAFF. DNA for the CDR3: TGTGCCATCAGTTGGGGACGGAACACTGAAGCTTTCTTT.

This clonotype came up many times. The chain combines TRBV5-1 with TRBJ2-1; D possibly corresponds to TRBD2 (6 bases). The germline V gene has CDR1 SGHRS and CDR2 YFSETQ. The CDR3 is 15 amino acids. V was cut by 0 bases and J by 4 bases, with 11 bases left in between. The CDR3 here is CASSLGGDLYNEQFF. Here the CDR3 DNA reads TGCGCCAGCAGCTTGGGGGGGGACTTATACAATGAGCAGTTCTTC.

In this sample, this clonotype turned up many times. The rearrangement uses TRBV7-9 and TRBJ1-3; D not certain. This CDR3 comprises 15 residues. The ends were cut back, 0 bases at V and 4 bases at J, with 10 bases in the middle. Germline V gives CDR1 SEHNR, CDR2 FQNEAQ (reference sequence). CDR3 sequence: CASSLAVGLGNTIYF. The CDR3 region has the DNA TGTGCCAGCAGCTTAGCCGTCGGACTGGGAAACACCATATATTTT.

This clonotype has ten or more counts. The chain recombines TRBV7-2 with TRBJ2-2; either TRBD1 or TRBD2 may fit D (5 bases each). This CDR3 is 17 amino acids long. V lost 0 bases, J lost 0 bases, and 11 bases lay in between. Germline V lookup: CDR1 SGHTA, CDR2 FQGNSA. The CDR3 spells CASSLALGPTNTGELFF. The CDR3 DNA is TGTGCCAGCAGCTTAGCGCTGGGACCTACGAACACCGGGGAGCTGTTTTTT.

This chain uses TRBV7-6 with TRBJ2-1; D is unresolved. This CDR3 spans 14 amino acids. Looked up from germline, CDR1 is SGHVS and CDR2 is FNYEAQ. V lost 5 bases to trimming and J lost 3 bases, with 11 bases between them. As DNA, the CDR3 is TGTGCCAGCAGCCCCAGACAAGGCTACAATGAGCAGTTCTTC. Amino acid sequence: CASSPRQGYNEQFF.

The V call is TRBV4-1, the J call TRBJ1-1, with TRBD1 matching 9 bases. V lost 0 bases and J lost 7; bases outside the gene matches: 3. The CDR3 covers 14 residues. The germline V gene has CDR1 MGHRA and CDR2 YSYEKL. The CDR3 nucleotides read TGCGCCAGCAGCCAAGATCAGGGACAGGGTGAAGCTTTCTTT. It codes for CASSQDQGQGEAFF.

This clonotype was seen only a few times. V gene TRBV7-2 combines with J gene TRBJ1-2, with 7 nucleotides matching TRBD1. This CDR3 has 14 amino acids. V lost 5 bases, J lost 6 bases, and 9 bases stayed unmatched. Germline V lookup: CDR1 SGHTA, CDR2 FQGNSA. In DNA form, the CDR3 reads TGTGCCAGCAGCCTCAGGGGGGGCAGGGATGGCTACACCTTC. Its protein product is CASSLRGGRDGYTF.

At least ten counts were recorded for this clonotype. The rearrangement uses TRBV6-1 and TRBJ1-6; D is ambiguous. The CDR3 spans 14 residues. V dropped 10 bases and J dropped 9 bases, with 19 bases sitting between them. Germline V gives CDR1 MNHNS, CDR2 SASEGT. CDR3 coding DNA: TGTGCCATCACCTCGGCCCAGTTTAGTTCACCCCTCCACTTT. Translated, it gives CAITSAQFSSPLHF.

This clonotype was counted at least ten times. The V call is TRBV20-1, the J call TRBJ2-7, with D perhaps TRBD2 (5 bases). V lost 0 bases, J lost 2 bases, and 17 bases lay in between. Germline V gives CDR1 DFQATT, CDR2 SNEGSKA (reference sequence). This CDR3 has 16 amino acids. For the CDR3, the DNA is TGCAGTGCTAGAGATTCCGGGCTAGCTGATCCCTACGAGCAGTACTTC. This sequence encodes CSARDSGLADPYEQYF.

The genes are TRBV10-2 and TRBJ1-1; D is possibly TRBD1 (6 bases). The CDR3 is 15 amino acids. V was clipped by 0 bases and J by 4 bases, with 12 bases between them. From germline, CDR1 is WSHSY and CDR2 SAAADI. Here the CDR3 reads CASSESAGEGTEAFF. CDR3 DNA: TGCGCCAGCAGTGAGTCTGCAGGGGAGGGCACTGAAGCTTTCTTT.

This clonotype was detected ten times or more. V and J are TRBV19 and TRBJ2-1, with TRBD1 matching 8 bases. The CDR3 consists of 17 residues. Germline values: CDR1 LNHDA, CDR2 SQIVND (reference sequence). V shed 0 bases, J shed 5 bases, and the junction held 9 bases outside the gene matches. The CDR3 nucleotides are TGTGCCAGTAGTATAGATCTAGGACAGGGTCTGAACAATGAGCAGTTCTTC. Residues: CASSIDLGQGLNNEQFF. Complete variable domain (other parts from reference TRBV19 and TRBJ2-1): DGGITQSPKYLFRKEGQNVTLSCEQNLNHDAMYWYRQDPGQGLRLIYYSQIVNDFQKGDIAEGYSVSREKKESFPLTVTSAQKNPTAFYLCASSIDLGQGLNNEQFFGPGTRLTVL.

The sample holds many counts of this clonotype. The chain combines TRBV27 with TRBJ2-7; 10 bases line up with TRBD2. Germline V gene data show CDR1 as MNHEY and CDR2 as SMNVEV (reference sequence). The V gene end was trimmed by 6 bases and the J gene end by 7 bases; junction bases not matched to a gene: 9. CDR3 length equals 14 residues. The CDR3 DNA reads TGTGCCAGCAGACAGACACTAGCGGGAAGGGAGCAGTACTTC. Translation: CASRQTLAGREQYF.

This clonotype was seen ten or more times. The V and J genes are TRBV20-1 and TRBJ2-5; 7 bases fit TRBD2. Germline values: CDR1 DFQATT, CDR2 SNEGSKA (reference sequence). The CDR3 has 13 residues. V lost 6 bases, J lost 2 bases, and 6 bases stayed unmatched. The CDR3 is CSASSGLQETQYF. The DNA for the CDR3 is TGCAGTGCCTCTAGCGGTTTACAAGAGACCCAGTACTTC.

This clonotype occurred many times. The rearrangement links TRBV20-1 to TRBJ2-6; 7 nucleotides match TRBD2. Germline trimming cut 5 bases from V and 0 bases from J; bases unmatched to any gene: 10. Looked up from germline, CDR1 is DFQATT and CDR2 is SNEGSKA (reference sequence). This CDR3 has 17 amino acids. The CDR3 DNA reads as TGCAGTGCTTCTCCTAGCGGAAGTTTCTCTGGGGCCAACGTCCTGACTTTC. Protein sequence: CSASPSGSFSGANVLTF.

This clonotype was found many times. In DNA, the CDR3 is TGCGCCAGCAGCCCTGGACAGGGGGCTGCGGAGGAGCAGTACTTC. It yields the protein CASSPGQGAAEEQYF. J is TRBJ2-7 and V is TRBV5-1; 11 nucleotides align to TRBD1. V was clipped by 4 bases and J by 7 bases; unmatched bases: 10. The germline V gene has CDR1 SGHRS and CDR2 YFSETQ. This CDR3 spans 15 amino acids.

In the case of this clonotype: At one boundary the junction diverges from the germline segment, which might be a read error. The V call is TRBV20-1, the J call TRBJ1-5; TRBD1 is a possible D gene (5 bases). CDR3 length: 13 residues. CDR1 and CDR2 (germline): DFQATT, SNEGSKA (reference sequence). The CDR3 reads CSVQGNSNQPQNF. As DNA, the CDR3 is TGCAGTGTTCAGGGAAATAGCAATCAGCCCCAGAATTTT.